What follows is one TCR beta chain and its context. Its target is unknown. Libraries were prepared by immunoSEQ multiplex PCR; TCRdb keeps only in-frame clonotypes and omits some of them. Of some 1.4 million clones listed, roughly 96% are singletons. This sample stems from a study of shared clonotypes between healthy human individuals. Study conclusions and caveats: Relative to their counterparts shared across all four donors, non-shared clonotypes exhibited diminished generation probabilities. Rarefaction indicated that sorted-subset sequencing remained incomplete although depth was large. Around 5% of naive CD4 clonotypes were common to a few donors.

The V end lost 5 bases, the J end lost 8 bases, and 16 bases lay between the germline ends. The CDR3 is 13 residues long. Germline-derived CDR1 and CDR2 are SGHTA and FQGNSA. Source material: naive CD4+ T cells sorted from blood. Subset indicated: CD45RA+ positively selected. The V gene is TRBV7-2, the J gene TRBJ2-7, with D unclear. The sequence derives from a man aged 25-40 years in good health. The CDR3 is CASSPYLGLKQYF. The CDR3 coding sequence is TGTGCCAGCAGCCCGTATTTAGGATTGAAGCAGTACTTC.